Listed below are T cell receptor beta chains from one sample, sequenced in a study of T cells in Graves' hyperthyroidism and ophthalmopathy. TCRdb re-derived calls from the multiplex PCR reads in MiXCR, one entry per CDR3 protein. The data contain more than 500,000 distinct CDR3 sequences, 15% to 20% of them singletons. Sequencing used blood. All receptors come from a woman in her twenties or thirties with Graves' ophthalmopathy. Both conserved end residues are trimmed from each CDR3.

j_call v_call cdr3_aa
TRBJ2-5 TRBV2 ASSEGGDPQETQY
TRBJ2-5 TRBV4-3 ASSQDYGTYKDQY
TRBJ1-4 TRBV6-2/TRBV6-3 ASIEDSGNEKLF
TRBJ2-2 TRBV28 ASSPRAGGLGTGELF
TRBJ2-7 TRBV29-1 SVPSRDSIYEQY
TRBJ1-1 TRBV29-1 SVLGSTEAF
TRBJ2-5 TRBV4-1 ASSPIGQSQRTQY
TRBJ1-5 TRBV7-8 ASSQEGTENQPQH
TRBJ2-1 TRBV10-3 AISKSGTTYNEQF
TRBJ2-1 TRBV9 ASSVSPGREGKNEQF
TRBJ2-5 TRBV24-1 ATSDLAGDQETQY